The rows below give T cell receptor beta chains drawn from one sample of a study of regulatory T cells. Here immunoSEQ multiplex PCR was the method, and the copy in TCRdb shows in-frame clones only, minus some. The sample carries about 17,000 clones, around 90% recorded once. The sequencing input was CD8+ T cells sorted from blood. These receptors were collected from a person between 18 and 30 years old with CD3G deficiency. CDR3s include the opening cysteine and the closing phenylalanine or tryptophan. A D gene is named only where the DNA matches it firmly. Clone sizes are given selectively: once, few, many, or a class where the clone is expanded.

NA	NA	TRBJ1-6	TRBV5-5	TGTGCCAGCAGCTTGGCACCGGAGAATTCACCCCTCCACTTT	CASSLAPENSPLHF
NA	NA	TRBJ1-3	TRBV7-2	TGTGCCAGCAGCCCACGGATTTCTGGAAACACCATATATTTT	CASSPRISGNTIYF
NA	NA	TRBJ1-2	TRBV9	TGTGCCAGCAGCGTAGCTGTGGCAAAAACTGGAACTAACTATGGCTACACCTTC	CASSVAVAKTGTNYGYTF
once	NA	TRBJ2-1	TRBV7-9	TGTGCCAGCAGCCCCGGGCTAGGATACAATGAGCAGTTCTTC	CASSPGLGYNEQFF
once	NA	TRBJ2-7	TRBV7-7	TGTGCTAGCAGCTTAGCGGTAGGGCGGGAGCAGTACTTC	CASSLAVGREQYF
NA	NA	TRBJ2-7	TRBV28	TGTGCCAGCAGTTTAGGGGGGCAGGCTTATTACGAGCAGTACTTC	CASSLGGQAYYEQYF
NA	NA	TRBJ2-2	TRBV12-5	TGTGCTAGTGGTTTGCACTCAGGCGGGGCGGACACCGGGGAGCTGTTTTTT	CASGLHSGGADTGELFF
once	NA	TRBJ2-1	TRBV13	TGTGCCAGCAGCTTGGGTGGGTTCACCGCGTTCTTC	CASSLGGFTAFF
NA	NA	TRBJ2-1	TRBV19	TGTGCCAGTTCCCTGGACTCTTACAATGAGCAGTTCTTC	CASSLDSYNEQFF
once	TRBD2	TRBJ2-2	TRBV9	TGTGCCAGCAGCGTAGAACGCCTAGCGGGGGGGCCCGGGGAGCTGTTTTTT	CASSVERLAGGPGELFF
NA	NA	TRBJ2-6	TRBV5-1	TGCGCCAGCAGCTTGGGGACTGGGGCCAACGTCCTGACTTTC	CASSLGTGANVLTF
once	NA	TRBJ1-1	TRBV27	TGTGCCAGCAGTCGTAGCGGGACGGGCAACACTGAAGCTTTCTTT	CASSRSGTGNTEAFF
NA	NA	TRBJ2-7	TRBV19	TGTGCCAGTAGTCCCTACGTGTCAGGGAATGACGAGCAGTACTTC	CASSPYVSGNDEQYF
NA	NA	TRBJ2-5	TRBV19	TGTGCCAGTAGTATCCGGGGGCTGGGGGAAGAGACCCAGTACTTC	CASSIRGLGEETQYF
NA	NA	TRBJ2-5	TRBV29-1	TGCAGCGTTGTTCAAGAGACCCAGTACTTC	CSVVQETQYF
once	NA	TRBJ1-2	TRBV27	TGTGCCAGCAGTTTAGACAGCTACTATGGCTACACCTTC	CASSLDSYYGYTF
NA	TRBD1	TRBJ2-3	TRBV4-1	TGCGCCAGCAGCCAAGATGGAACAGGGGCCCTGGGTTCAGATACGCAGTATTTT	CASSQDGTGALGSDTQYF
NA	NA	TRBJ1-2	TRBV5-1	TGCGCCAGCAGCTTGGCCGCAGGGAATGGCTACACCTTC	CASSLAAGNGYTF
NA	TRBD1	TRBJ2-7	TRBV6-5	TGTGCCAGCAGTTACTCTTCGGGACAGGGTTTCTACGAGCAGTACTTC	CASSYSSGQGFYEQYF
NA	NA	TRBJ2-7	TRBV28	TGTGCCAGCAGTTCCGGGGACGTTACCTACGAGCAGTACTTC	CASSSGDVTYEQYF